The source of this T cell receptor beta chain is a study of identical twins (TCRdb year 2016). Describing the broader study: To test whether fetal clonotypes persist, the study used deep sequencing on TCR alpha and beta repertoires from monozygotic twins, unrelated adults of various ages, and cord blood. To rule out contamination, replicate twin experiments were performed at different times with different library preparation protocols.

Every donor was a healthy Caucasian. Three pairs of female monozygotic twins, all aged roughly 18 to 29 years, were included in the twin cohort. CD4+ and CD8+ T cell populations were isolated with positive isolation kits from Invitrogen. The library came from 5' RACE. The sample was run on an Illumina HiSeq 2000. Template switching introduced a universal primer binding site; the final cDNA contained a unique molecular identifier, enabling accurate counting of TCR cDNA molecules. Specific primers in the conserved constant-segment region were used to synthesize first-strand cDNA for TCR alpha and beta chains. To control for contamination, every cDNA library was double barcoded, receiving both a SMART-Mk sample barcode and Illumina barcodes. Two successive PCR steps introduced TruSeq adapter sequences along with Illumina sample barcodes. TCR alpha and beta cDNA libraries were sequenced on the Illumina HiSeq platform with custom primers. Regarding the original processing steps: MiGEC processed the raw reads to extract unique molecular identifiers, while MiXCR was used to determine the CDR3 positions. For each individual, recombination models were inferred using an EM algorithm with the repgenHMM and IGoR tools. Shared clonotypes were analyzed with the tcR package in R, and sharing was normalized by the product of cloneset sizes. To study raw recombination free of thymic and clonal selection effects, out-of-frame nonproductive sequences were analyzed. Starting from the raw public reads, TCRdb applied fastp trimming at Q25, assembled clones with MiXCR and retained in-frame beta chains. Every entry covers one CDR3 protein and lists the most common genes and DNA from its rows. The V and J calls follow TCRdb's processing rather than the paper's. This sample gives around 530,000 distinct CDR3 sequences in total; roughly 15% of them show up just once. The ten largest account for about 0.47% of the sample.

This clonotype was seen more than once but under ten times. Its antigen specificity is not known. No base qualities exist here, and no much larger clone lies one base off it. Paper-wide results and their limitations: Conclusions relied on cross-sectional statistical analysis, since the same donors could not be followed over many years. Invariant T cells such as MAIT and iNKT could partly confound zero-insertion analyses, although diverse VJ usage argued against such confounding for most clonotypes. The excess sharing between twins in beta out-of-frame sequences was weaker because fewer shared sequences reduced the signal-to-noise ratio. In monozygotic twins, out-of-frame TCR alpha sharing was systematically underestimated by recombination models, although the models agreed with sharing between unrelated individuals. Abundant cord blood beta clonotypes carried fewer insertions; young adult naive repertoires showed a weaker similar trend, while memory repertoires showed none. Compared with coincidental sharing between unrelated individuals, out-of-frame TCR alpha sequences shared between twins showed an excess of sequences with low generation probability.

The same data also contributed to another study, on yellow fever vaccine responses in identical twins. The second study's paper adds: According to the authors, in identical twins the way T cells responded to vaccination appeared partly convergent and partly personalized. The study precisely tracked vaccine-responding T cell clones in identical twins.

What was sequenced was CD4+ T cells sorted from blood. This receptor was identified in a woman under 30 in good health.

CDR3 region: CASSFGSAIHQETQYF. The bases read TGTGCCAGCAGCTTCGGCAGCGCTATTCACCAAGAGACCCAGTACTTC. The V gene is TRBV7-6 and the J gene is TRBJ2-5; the D gene lacks a confident call. Measured from the cysteine to the phenylalanine, the CDR3 is 16 residues long. Of all the DNA, just the CDR3 is kept, 48 bases in frame from base 1. At the junction V is shortened by 3 bases and J by 0 bases, with 14 bases in between. CDR1 and CDR2, looked up from the germline V gene, are SGHVS and FNYEAQ. The CDR3, completed at both ends by the reference TRBV7-6 and TRBJ2-5 genes, gives the full variable domain GAGVSQSPRYKVTKRGQDVALRCDPISGHVSLYWYRQALGQGPEFLTYFNYEAQQDKSGLPNDRFSAERPEGSISTLTIQRTEQRDSAMYRCASSFGSAIHQETQYFGPGTRLLVL.